The sequence of this T cell receptor (beta chain) was determined in a study of cytomegalovirus exposure and HLA in healthy donors. Vbeta (60) and Jbeta (13) primers were used in the PCR. Here immunoSEQ multiplex PCR was the method, and the copy in TCRdb shows in-frame clones only, minus some. The table shows about 95,000 clones, with 82% occurring only once. This clone was seen more than once but under ten times. As yet, its antigen is unknown. This CDR3 has 18 residues. Germline V gene data show CDR1 as MNHNS and CDR2 as SASEGT. Trimming shortened V by 3 bases and J by 5 bases, and 22 bases separated the two germline ends. Study-level findings and limits: Donors were assumed by presence/absence analyses to have roughly uniform sequencing depth. The study found most TCR sequences rare, yet found some public TCRs in many donors. Later analysis identified 15,000 to 20,000 TCR beta sequences associated with HLA alleles, using a false discovery rate threshold of 0.05.

Material for sequencing was PBMCs. The source of this sequence is a young man in good health and CMV-seropositive. This chain links TRBV6-1 with TRBJ1-4; D is unclear. DNA of the CDR3: TGTGCCAGCAGTGACTGTCCAAGTCTCCTAGTCGACAATGAAAAACTGTTTTTT. This gives the protein CASSDCPSLLVDNEKLFF.